This is a list of T cell receptor beta chains from one sample in a study of blood T cell repertoires in COVID-19. The assay was immunoSEQ multiplex PCR, and TCRdb's table has in-frame clones only and misses some. The sample has about 340,000 clones; around 83% are singletons. The sequenced material came from peripheral blood. These receptors all come from a man aged 25-45 years with active or convalescent COVID-19. Both conserved end residues are part of each CDR3. The order of the fields is CDR3 DNA, CDR3 protein, V gene, CDR3 length, D gene, J gene, clone size. A D gene is named only where the DNA matches it firmly. The size of a clone is reported for some rows only, either as once, few or many, or as a class for expanded clones.

cdr3_nt: TGCAGCGTCTCAGCGGACCCCAGCACAGATACGCAGTATTTT
cdr3_aa: CSVSADPSTDTQYF
v_call: TRBV29-1
cdr3_length: 14
d_call: .
j_call: TRBJ2-3
clone_size: .

cdr3_nt: TGTGCCAGCAGCCCCTCGGGAGGGGCGGACGGGGAGCTGTTTTTT
cdr3_aa: CASSPSGGADGELFF
v_call: TRBV7-2
cdr3_length: 15
d_call: TRBD2
j_call: TRBJ2-2
clone_size: .

cdr3_nt: TGTGCCAGCAGCCCCGGGCCAGGGGGCGCTTACTATGGCTACACCTTC
cdr3_aa: CASSPGPGGAYYGYTF
v_call: TRBV6-2/TRBV6-3
cdr3_length: 16
d_call: TRBD1
j_call: TRBJ1-2
clone_size: .

cdr3_nt: TGCGCCAGCAGCCAAGAGGTGGGACTAGCGGGAGTGCAAGAGACCCAGTACTTC
cdr3_aa: CASSQEVGLAGVQETQYF
v_call: TRBV4-3
cdr3_length: 18
d_call: TRBD2
j_call: TRBJ2-5
clone_size: .

cdr3_nt: TGTGCCAGCAGTGCCTCTGAGGGTCCCTCACCCCTCCACTTT
cdr3_aa: CASSASEGPSPLHF
v_call: TRBV2
cdr3_length: 14
d_call: .
j_call: TRBJ1-6
clone_size: .

cdr3_nt: TGCGCCAGCAGCCAAGATACTGGGCAGCCAGCTGGAAACACCATATATTTT
cdr3_aa: CASSQDTGQPAGNTIYF
v_call: TRBV4-1
cdr3_length: 17
d_call: .
j_call: TRBJ1-3
clone_size: many

cdr3_nt: TGTGCCAGCAGCTTAGCGGAGGAGGGCGAGACCCAGTACTTC
cdr3_aa: CASSLAEEGETQYF
v_call: TRBV13
cdr3_length: 14
d_call: .
j_call: TRBJ2-5
clone_size: .

cdr3_nt: TGTGCCAGCTCACCAAACGGGAGGGGCGAGCAGTACTTC
cdr3_aa: CASSPNGRGEQYF
v_call: TRBV18
cdr3_length: 13
d_call: TRBD2
j_call: TRBJ2-7
clone_size: .

cdr3_nt: TGTGCCAGCAGCTTAAATGGCGATCAACTAGTGGCCCGCTCCTACAATGAGCAGTTCTTC
cdr3_aa: CASSLNGDQLVARSYNEQFF
v_call: TRBV7-3
cdr3_length: 20
d_call: .
j_call: TRBJ2-1
clone_size: .

cdr3_nt: TGTGCCAGCACCTCGGGGGGGGAACCCCTCCACTTT
cdr3_aa: CASTSGGEPLHF
v_call: TRBV6-5
cdr3_length: 12
d_call: .
j_call: TRBJ1-6
clone_size: .

cdr3_nt: TGTGCCTGGAGTGTAACCCGACGGACTAGCGGGAGGATAGATACGCAGTATTTT
cdr3_aa: CAWSVTRRTSGRIDTQYF
v_call: TRBV30
cdr3_length: 18
d_call: TRBD2
j_call: TRBJ2-3
clone_size: once